The text below deals with one T cell receptor (beta chain). The antigen is unknown. Profiled with immunoSEQ multiplex PCR; TCRdb holds only in-frame clones, not every one. The sample consists of roughly 70,000 clones, roughly 90% of them appearing once. This specimen belongs to a study of OX40 agonist ivuxolimab in advanced cancers. Findings of the study overall: The study did not work out the antigen specificity of the expanded peripheral T cells. CD8+ T cells (on average) carried more expanded clones than CD4+ T cells.

V was trimmed by 5 bases and J by 3 bases, leaving 15 bases between them. The CDR3 is made up of 15 amino acids. The germline V gene has CDR1 SGHVS and CDR2 FNYEAQ. The receptor comes from an adult with an advanced solid tumor such as melanoma, head and neck, liver or kidney cancer. This rearrangement joins TRBV7-6 to TRBJ2-3, with D unresolved. Material: CD4+ or CD8+ T cells sorted from blood, obtained in a trial of the OX40 agonist ivuxolimab. CDR3 in amino acids: CASSPSWGATDTQYF. In DNA form, the CDR3 reads TGTGCCAGCAGCCCCTCCTGGGGTGCAACAGATACGCAGTATTTT.